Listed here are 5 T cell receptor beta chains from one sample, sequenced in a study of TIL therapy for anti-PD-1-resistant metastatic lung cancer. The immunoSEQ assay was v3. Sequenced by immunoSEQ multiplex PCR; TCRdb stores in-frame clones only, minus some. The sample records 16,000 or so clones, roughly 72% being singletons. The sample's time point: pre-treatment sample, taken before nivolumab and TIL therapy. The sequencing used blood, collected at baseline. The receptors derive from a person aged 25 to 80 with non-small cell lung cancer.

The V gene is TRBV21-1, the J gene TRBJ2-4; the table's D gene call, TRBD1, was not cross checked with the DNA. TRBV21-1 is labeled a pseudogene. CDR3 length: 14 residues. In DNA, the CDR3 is TGTGCCAGCATACATACAGGGGACGGGGACATTCAGTACTTC. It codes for CASIHTGDGDIQYF.

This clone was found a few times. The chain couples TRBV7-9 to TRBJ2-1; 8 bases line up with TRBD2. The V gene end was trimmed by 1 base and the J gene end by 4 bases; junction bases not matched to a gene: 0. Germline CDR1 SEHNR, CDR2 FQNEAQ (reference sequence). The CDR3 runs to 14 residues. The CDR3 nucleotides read TGTGCCAGCAGCTTAGGCGGGGGGTACAATGAGCAGTTCTTC. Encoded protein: CASSLGGGYNEQFF.

The CDR3 region has the DNA TGTGCCAGCAGCCAAGCGGGCAGGAAGGACACTGAAGCTTTCTTT. It codes for CASSQAGRKDTEAFF. This chain uses TRBV4-2 with TRBJ1-1; D call uncertain. Germline CDR1 is LGHNA and CDR2 is YNFKEQ. Deletions cut 1 base from V and 3 bases from J, with 12 bases between. The CDR3 sequence is 15 residues long.

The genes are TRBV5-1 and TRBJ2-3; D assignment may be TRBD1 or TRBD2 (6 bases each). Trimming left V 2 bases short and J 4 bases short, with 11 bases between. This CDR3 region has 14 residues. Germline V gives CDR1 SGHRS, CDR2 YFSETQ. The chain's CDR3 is CASSLGGQADTQYF. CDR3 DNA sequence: TGCGCCAGCAGCTTAGGGGGGCAGGCAGATACGCAGTATTTT. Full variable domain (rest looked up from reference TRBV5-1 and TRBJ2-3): KAGVTQTPRYLIKTRGQQVTLSCSPISGHRSVSWYQQTPGQGLQFLFEYFSETQRNKGNFPGRFSGRQFSNSRSEMNVSTLELGDSALYLCASSLGGQADTQYFGPGTRLTVL.

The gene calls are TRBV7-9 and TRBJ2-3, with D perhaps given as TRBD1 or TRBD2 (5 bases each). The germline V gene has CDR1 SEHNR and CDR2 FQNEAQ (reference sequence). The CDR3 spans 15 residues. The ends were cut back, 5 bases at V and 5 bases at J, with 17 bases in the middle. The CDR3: CASSLDGAWVDTQYF. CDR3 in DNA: TGTGCCAGCAGCCTGGACGGGGCCTGGGTAGATACGCAGTATTTT. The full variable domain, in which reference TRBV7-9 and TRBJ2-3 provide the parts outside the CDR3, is DTGVSQNPRHKITKRGQNVTFRCDPISEHNRLYWYRQTLGQGPEFLTYFQNEAQLEKSRLLSDRFSAERPKGSFSTLEIQRTEQGDSAMYLCASSLDGAWVDTQYFGPGTRLTVL.